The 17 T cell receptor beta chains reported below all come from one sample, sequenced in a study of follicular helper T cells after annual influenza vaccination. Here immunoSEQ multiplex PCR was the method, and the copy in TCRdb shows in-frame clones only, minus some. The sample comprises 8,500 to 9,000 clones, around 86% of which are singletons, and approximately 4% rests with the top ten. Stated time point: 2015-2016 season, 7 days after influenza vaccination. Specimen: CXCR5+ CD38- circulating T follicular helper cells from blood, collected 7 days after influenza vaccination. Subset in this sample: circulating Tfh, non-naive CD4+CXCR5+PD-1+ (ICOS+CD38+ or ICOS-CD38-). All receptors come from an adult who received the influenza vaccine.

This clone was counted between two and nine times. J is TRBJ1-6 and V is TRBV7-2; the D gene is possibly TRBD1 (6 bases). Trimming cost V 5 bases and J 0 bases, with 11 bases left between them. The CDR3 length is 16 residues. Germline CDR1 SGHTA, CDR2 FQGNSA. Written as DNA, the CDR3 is TGTGCCAGCAGCGGGAGGGGGAGCTCCTATAATTCACCCCTCCACTTT. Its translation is CASSGRGSSYNSPLHF.

The chain's CDR3 is CASRPSGGASYEQYF. In DNA form, the CDR3 reads TGTGCCAGCAGGCCAAGCGGGGGGGCCTCCTACGAGCAGTACTTC. The V and J genes are TRBV28 and TRBJ2-7; 10 bases match TRBD2. The germline CDR1 and CDR2 sequences are MDHEN and SYDVKM. CDR3 length: 15 amino acids. J lost 0 bases, V lost 6 bases, and 5 bases had no gene match. The full variable domain, rest sourced from reference TRBV28 and TRBJ2-7, is DVKVTQSSRYLVKRTGEKVFLECVQDMDHENMFWYRQDPGLGLRLIYFSYDVKMKEKGDIPEGYSVSREKKERFSLILESASTNQTSMYLCASRPSGGASYEQYFGPGTRLTVT.

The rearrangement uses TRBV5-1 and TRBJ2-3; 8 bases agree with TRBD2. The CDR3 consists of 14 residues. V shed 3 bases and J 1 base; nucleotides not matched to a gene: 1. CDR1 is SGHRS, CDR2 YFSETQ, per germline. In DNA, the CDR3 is TGCGCCAGCAGCTCGACTAGCGGCACAGATACGCAGTATTTT. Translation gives CASSSTSGTDTQYF.

The CDR3 DNA follows: TGTGCCATCAGTGAAACTAGCGGGGGGTCATTTGGGAGCACAGATACGCAGTATTTT. Translating it yields CAISETSGGSFGSTDTQYF. V gene TRBV10-3 combines with J gene TRBJ2-3; the match to TRBD2 covers 12 bases. The CDR3 is 19 residues long. Losses at the gene ends were 3 bases for V and 0 bases for J; bases not matched to a gene: 10. Germline CDR1 ENHRY, CDR2 SYGVKD.

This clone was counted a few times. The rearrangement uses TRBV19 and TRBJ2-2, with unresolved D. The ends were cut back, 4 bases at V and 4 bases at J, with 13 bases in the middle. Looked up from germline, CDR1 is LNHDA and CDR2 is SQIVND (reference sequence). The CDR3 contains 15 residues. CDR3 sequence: CASSRLGSLTGELFF. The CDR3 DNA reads TGTGCCAGTAGTAGACTCGGGTCCCTCACCGGGGAGCTGTTTTTT.

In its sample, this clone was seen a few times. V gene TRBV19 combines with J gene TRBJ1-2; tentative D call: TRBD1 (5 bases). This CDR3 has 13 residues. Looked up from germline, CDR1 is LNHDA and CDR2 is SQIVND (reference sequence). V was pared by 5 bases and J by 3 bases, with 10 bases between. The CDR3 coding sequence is TGTGCCAGTAGTCCAGGGATATACTATGGCTACACCTTC. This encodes CASSPGIYYGYTF.

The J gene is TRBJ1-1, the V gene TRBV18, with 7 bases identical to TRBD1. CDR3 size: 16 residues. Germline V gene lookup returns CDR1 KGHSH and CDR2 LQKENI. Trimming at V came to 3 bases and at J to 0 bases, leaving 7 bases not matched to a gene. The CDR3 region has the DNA TGTGCCAGCTCACCGGGACAGCTTAAATTGAACACTGAAGCTTTCTTT. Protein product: CASSPGQLKLNTEAFF.

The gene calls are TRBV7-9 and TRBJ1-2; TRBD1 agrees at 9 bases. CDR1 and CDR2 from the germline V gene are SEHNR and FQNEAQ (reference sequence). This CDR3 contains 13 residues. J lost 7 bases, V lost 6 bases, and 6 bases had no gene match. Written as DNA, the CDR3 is TGTGCCAGCAGTCGGGACAGGGTGGGTGGCTACACCTTC. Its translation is CASSRDRVGGYTF.

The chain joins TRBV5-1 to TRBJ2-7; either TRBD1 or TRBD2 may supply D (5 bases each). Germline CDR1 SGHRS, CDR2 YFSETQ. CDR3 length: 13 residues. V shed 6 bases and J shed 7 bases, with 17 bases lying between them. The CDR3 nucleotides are TGCGCCAGCAACCGGGACGGACCTCATGAGCAGTACTTC. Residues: CASNRDGPHEQYF.

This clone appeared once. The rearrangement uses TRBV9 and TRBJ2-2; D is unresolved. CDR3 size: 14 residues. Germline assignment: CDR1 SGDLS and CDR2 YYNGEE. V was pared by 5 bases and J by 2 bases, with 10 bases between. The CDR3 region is CASRVLLNTGELFF. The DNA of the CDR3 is TGTGCCAGCAGAGTCCTTCTTAACACCGGGGAGCTGTTTTTT.

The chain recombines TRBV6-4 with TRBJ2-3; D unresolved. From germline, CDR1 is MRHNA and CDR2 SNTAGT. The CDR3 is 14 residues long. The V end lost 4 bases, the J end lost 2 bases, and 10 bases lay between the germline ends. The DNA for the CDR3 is TGTGCCAGCAGTGTCCAAAGGGACACAGATACGCAGTATTTT. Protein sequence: CASSVQRDTDTQYF.

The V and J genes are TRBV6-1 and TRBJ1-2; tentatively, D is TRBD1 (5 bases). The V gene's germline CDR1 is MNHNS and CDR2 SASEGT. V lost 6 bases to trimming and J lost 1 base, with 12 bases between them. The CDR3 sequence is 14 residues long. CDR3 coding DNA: TGTGCCAGCAGGGAGACCGGGGGTAACTATGGCTACACCTTC. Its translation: CASRETGGNYGYTF.

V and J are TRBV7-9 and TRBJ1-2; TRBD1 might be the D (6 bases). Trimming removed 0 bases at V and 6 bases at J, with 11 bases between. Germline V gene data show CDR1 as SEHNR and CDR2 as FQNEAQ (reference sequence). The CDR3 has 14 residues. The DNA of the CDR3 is TGTGCCAGCAGCTTAGCCGGACAGATCCATGGCTACACCTTC. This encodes CASSLAGQIHGYTF.

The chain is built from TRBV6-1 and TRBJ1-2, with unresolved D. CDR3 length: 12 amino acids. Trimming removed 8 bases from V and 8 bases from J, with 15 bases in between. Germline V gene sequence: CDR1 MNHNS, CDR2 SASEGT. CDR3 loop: CASQHTAQGYTF. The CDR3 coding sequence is TGTGCCAGCCAGCATACAGCTCAGGGCTACACCTTC.

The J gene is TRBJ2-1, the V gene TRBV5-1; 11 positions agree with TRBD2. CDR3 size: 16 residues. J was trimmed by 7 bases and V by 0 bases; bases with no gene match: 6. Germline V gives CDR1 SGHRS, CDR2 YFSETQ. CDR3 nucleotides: TGCGCCAGCAGCTTGGTTCTAGCGGGGGGCCTAAATGAGCAGTTCTTC. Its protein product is CASSLVLAGGLNEQFF.

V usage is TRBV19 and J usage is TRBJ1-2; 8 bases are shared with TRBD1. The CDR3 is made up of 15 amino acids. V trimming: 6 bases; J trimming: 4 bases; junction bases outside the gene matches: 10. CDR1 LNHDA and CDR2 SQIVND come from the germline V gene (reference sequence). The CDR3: CASSNYNDRGYGYTF. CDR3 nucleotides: TGTGCCAGTAGCAATTACAATGACAGGGGCTATGGCTACACCTTC.

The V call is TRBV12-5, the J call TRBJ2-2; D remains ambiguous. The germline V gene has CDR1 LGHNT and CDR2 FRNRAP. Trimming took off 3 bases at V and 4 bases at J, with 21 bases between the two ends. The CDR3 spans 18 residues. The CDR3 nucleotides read TGTGCTAGTGGTTTAGGGCCGGGCCGAGAGGCCAGCACCGGGGAGCTGTTTTTT. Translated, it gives CASGLGPGREASTGELFF.